This is a list of T cell receptor beta chains from one sample in a study of a mutant IDH1 vaccine in newly diagnosed glioma. Sequencing used immunoSEQ multiplex PCR; TCRdb keeps in-frame clones, though not all of them. Among under 30,000 clones, roughly 83% were seen once, and the ten largest hold 2.8%. These receptors' antigens are unknown. The sample here was PBMCs, taken from a glioma patient whose treatment included an IDH1 peptide vaccine. The receptor set was obtained from a man aged 35 to 55 with glioma. Both conserved end residues are part of each CDR3. A D gene is named only where the DNA matches it firmly. Some rows mark clone size as missing; the rest say once, few, many or name a class of expanded clone.

size	D	V	J	DNA	CDR3
-	-	TRBV6-4	TRBJ2-7	TGTGCCAACCACGACCCGGCCGAATCCTACGAGCAGTACTTC	CANHDPAESYEQYF
once	-	TRBV18	TRBJ2-5	TGTGCCAGCTCACCACCGGGGCAAGAGACCCAGTACTTC	CASSPPGQETQYF
-	TRBD1	TRBV5-1	TRBJ1-1	TGCGCCAGCAGCTTGGCCGAACAGGGGATACGTGAAGCTTTCTTT	CASSLAEQGIREAFF
-	TRBD2	TRBV27	TRBJ2-7	TGTGCCAGCAGTTTTCGACTAGCGGAAGGGGGGTTCTACGAGCAGTACTTC	CASSFRLAEGGFYEQYF
-	TRBD1	TRBV10-3	TRBJ2-7	TGTGCCATCAGTGAGTCGGACAGGGCCCACGAGCAGTACTTC	CAISESDRAHEQYF
-	-	TRBV5-4	TRBJ1-1	TGTGCCAGCAGCTTCGTAGGGGGAGCTTTCTTT	CASSFVGGAFF
-	TRBD1	TRBV19	TRBJ1-2	TGTGCCACCCGGACAGGCAATGGTGGCTACACCTTC	CATRTGNGGYTF
few	TRBD2	TRBV7-6	TRBJ2-1	TGTGCCAGCAGCGCCCACTCTAGCGGGAGTTCGAATGAGCAGTTCTTC	CASSAHSSGSSNEQFF
-	-	TRBV7-8	TRBJ1-2	TGTGCCAGCAGCTTAGGGGGGGCGGCGGTATACGGGGACACCTTC	CASSLGGAAVYGDTF
once	-	TRBV28	TRBJ2-4	TGTGCCAGCAGAGCTGGATACAGGACGGCCAAAAACATTCAGTACTTC	CASRAGYRTAKNIQYF
-	-	TRBV18	TRBJ2-5	TGTGCCAGCTCACCAAACGAAGAGACCCAGTACTTC	CASSPNEETQYF
-	-	TRBV6-5	TRBJ2-7	TGTGCCAGCAGCCCCAGGGGTCCCCCGACGTACGAGCAGTACTTC	CASSPRGPPTYEQYF
once	-	TRBV19	TRBJ2-3	TGTGCCAGTAGGCTGGACGGTGGGACAGATACGCAGTATTTT	CASRLDGGTDTQYF
once	-	TRBV18	TRBJ2-2	TGTGCCAGCTCACCCCGGGCATCCTCGTTCCCCGGGGAGCTGTTTTTT	CASSPRASSFPGELFF
-	-	TRBV15	TRBJ1-2	TGTGCCACCAGCAGAGATCGGGCAGGGACCCACGGCTACACCTTC	CATSRDRAGTHGYTF
-	TRBD1	TRBV5-6	TRBJ1-1	TGTGCCAGCAGCGAGACAGGGTTAACTGAAGCTTTCTTT	CASSETGLTEAFF
-	-	TRBV11-2	TRBJ2-7	TGTGCCAGCAATTCAATGGCAGCCGAGGGCGAGCAGTACTTC	CASNSMAAEGEQYF
-	TRBD1	TRBV28	TRBJ1-2	TGTGCCAGCGGGACAGGGGGGGGCTACACCTTC	CASGTGGGYTF
once	-	TRBV18	TRBJ2-6	TGTGCCAGCTCACCGCAGGGATCTGGGGCCAACGTCCTGACTTTC	CASSPQGSGANVLTF
-	TRBD2	TRBV11-2	TRBJ2-5	TGTGCCACCTTTGGCAGGACTAGCGGGAGAAGTGTCCAAGAGACCCAGTACTTC	CATFGRTSGRSVQETQYF
-	-	TRBV15	TRBJ1-5	TGTGCCACCAGCAGAGTTCCGGGGAAAGGGTCTCAGCCCCAGCATTTT	CATSRVPGKGSQPQHF
-	TRBD1	TRBV5-6	TRBJ1-1	TGTGCCAGCAGTTTGGACAGGGGGGACACTGAAGCTTTCTTT	CASSLDRGDTEAFF
-	TRBD1	TRBV7-3	TRBJ2-1	TGTGCCAGCAGCTTGCCCGGGACAGGGAACAATGAGCAGTTCTTC	CASSLPGTGNNEQFF
once	-	TRBV6-5	TRBJ2-6	TGTGCCAGCAAGGTTACAGGGCCTGGGGCCAACGTCCTGACTTTC	CASKVTGPGANVLTF
-	-	TRBV6-5	TRBJ2-5	TGTGCCAGCAGTTACGCTAGCCTAAAGGAGACCCAGTACTTC	CASSYASLKETQYF
-	-	TRBV7-2	TRBJ2-1	TGTGCCAGCAGCATAGGAGCGGGCTACAATGAGCAGTTCTTC	CASSIGAGYNEQFF
-	TRBD1	TRBV10-3	TRBJ2-3	TGTGCCATCAGTCAACAGGGGGCGAGCACAGATACGCAGTATTTT	CAISQQGASTDTQYF
-	-	TRBV19	TRBJ2-3	TGTGCCAGTAGTCGGAGGCCCGAGGGAGATACGCAGTATTTT	CASSRRPEGDTQYF
-	-	TRBV6-5	TRBJ2-6	TGTGCCAGAAAGGGTTCTGGGGCCAACGTCCTGACTTTC	CARKGSGANVLTF
-	-	TRBV7-7	TRBJ2-5	TGTGCCAGCACTCCGAGCCAGAGAGAGACCCAGTACTTC	CASTPSQRETQYF
-	-	TRBV2	TRBJ1-5	TGTGCCAGCAGGCCACCGGGATTTAGCAATCAGCCCCAGCATTTT	CASRPPGFSNQPQHF
-	-	TRBV5-1	TRBJ2-3	TGCGCCAGCAGCCTGGCCACAGATACGCAGTATTTT	CASSLATDTQYF
-	-	TRBV19	TRBJ2-4	TGTGCCAGTAGTTTCCGGGAAAACATTCAGTACTTC	CASSFRENIQYF
-	-	TRBV28	TRBJ2-7	TGTGCCAGCAGCACTCAGGGAAGTTGGGGCTACGAGCAGTACTTC	CASSTQGSWGYEQYF
few	-	TRBV5-1	TRBJ1-2	TGCGCCAGCAGCTCCTACGACAGTTTCTATGGCTACACCTTC	CASSSYDSFYGYTF
-	TRBD2	TRBV7-9	TRBJ2-7	TGTGCCAGCAACCACCGGGGGGCCTACGAGCAGTACTTC	CASNHRGAYEQYF
-	TRBD2	TRBV9	TRBJ2-1	TGTGCCAGCAGCGTTAGGGGAGGGGTAGCGGGAGGCTCCTACAATGAGCAGTTCTTC	CASSVRGGVAGGSYNEQFF
-	-	TRBV21-1	TRBJ2-5	TGTGCCAGCAGCAATCAGGGGGCCCAAGAGACCCAGTACTTC	CASSNQGAQETQYF
-	TRBD1	TRBV9	TRBJ2-7	TGTGCCAGCAGCGTAGACAGGGGGTCCTACGAGCAGTACTTC	CASSVDRGSYEQYF
-	TRBD1	TRBV4-1	TRBJ2-7	TGCGCCAGCAGCCCTACCTGGTCGACAGGGACGATCGCCTACGAGCAGTACTTC	CASSPTWSTGTIAYEQYF
-	TRBD1	TRBV7-8	TRBJ1-2	TGTGCCAGCAGCGCTAGTCAGGGGGTTGAGTATGGCTACACCTTC	CASSASQGVEYGYTF
once	TRBD1	TRBV4-2	TRBJ2-1	TGTGCCAGCAGCGACAGGGGTCGGACTAATGAGCAGTTCTTC	CASSDRGRTNEQFF
-	TRBD1	TRBV2	TRBJ1-3	TGTGCCAGCAGTGAAGGGGCAGGGGGTCGTCCTGGAAACACCATATATTTT	CASSEGAGGRPGNTIYF
-	-	TRBV7-2	TRBJ1-2	TGTGCCAGCAGACCTCCGGCGGGTTTCTATGGCTACACCTTC	CASRPPAGFYGYTF
-	TRBD2	TRBV4-2	TRBJ2-1	TGTGCCAGCAGCCAGCCGCTAGCGGGAGGGTACAATGAGCAGTTCTTC	CASSQPLAGGYNEQFF
-	-	TRBV7-9	TRBJ2-1	TGTGCCAGCAGCTTAGTCGCCCCCAATGAGCAGTTCTTC	CASSLVAPNEQFF
-	-	TRBV6-1	TRBJ2-7	TGTGCCAGCAGTGAAGAATGGGGATTCTACGAGCAGTACTTC	CASSEEWGFYEQYF
-	-	TRBV5-1	TRBJ1-3	TGCGCCAGCAGCTTGGTTGGCGACTCTGGAAACACCATATATTTT	CASSLVGDSGNTIYF
-	TRBD1	TRBV19	TRBJ2-3	TGTGCCAGTACGCCTACAGGGGGTGTCGATACGCAGTATTTT	CASTPTGGVDTQYF
once	-	TRBV9	TRBJ1-2	TGTACTAAAGGAGGGGGGCAGCGCTATGGCTACACCTTC	CTKGGGQRYGYTF
-	-	TRBV7-9	TRBJ2-5	TGTGCCAGCAGCTTCGGGGCCCAAGAGACCCAGTACTTC	CASSFGAQETQYF
few	TRBD1	TRBV7-3	TRBJ2-2	TGTGCCAGCAGCGTAGGGACAGGGGGCACCGGGGAGCTGTTTTTT	CASSVGTGGTGELFF